The source of this T cell receptor (beta chain) is a study of shared clonotypes between healthy human individuals. Findings of the study overall: The small donor group covered limited genetic and exposure diversity.

In its sample, this clone was seen once. Its specificity is not known. Germline V gene data show CDR1 as MGHRA and CDR2 as YSYEKL. Trimming shortened V by 3 bases and J by 1 base, and 14 bases separated the two germline ends. There are 16 residues in the CDR3. Only in-frame clones appear in the TCRdb table, and some are missing; sequencing was by immunoSEQ multiplex PCR. The repertoire holds fewer than 3 million clones, with around 92% as singletons. V gene TRBV4-1 combines with J gene TRBJ2-3; possible D gene TRBD2, 6 bases. The receptor was derived from a young man in good health. Some clones in this sample may be carry-over from other donors' samples. Sequenced material: naive CD4+ T cells from PBMCs. Specified subset: CD45RA+ positively selected. The CDR3 DNA sequence: TGCGCCAGCAGCCATGGGCCTTGGGGGGGCACAGATACGCAGTATTTT. This translates into CASSHGPWGGTDTQYF.